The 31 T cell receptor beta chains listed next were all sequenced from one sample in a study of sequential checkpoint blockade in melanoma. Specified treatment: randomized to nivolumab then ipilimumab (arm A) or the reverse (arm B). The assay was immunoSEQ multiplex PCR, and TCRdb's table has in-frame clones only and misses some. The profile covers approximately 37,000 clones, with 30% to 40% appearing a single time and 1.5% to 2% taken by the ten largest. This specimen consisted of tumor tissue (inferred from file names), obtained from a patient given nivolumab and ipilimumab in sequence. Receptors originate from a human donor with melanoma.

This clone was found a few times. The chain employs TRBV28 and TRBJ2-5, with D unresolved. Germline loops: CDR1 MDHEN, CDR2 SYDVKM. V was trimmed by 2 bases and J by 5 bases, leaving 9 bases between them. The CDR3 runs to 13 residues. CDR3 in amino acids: CASSLRLRETQYF. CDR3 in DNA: TGTGCCAGCAGTTTAAGGCTGCGGGAGACCCAGTACTTC.

The CDR3: CASSGATILENYGYTF. CDR3 DNA sequence: TGTGCCAGCAGTGGAGCGACGATCCTAGAAAACTATGGCTACACCTTC. This rearrangement joins TRBV25-1 to TRBJ1-2, with no clear D. The CDR3 is 16 amino acids. Germline values: CDR1 MGHDK, CDR2 SYGVNS. Trimming left V 4 bases short and J 2 bases short, with 17 bases between.

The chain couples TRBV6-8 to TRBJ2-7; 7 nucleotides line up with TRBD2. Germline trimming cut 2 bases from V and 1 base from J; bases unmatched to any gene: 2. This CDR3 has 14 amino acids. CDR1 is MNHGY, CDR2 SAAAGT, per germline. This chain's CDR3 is CASSYGGESYEQYF. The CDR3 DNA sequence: TGTGCCAGCAGTTACGGGGGGGAGTCCTACGAGCAGTACTTC.

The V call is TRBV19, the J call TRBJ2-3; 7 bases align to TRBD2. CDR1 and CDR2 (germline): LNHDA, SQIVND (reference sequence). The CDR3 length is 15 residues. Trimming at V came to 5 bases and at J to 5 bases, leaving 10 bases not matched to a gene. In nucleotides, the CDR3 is TGTGCCAGTAGTTTGGCGGGAGTTCGTGGAGATACGCAGTATTTT. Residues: CASSLAGVRGDTQYF.

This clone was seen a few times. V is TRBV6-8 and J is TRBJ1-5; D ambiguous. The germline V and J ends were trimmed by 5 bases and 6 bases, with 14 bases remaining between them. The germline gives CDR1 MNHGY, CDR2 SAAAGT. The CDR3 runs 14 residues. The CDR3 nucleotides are TGTGCCAGCAGTGTTAGTGGGGTTGGTCAGCCCCAGCATTTT. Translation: CASSVSGVGQPQHF.

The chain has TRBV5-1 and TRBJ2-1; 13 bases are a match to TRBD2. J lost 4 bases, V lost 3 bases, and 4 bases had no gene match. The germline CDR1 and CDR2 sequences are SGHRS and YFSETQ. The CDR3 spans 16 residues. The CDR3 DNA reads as TGCGCCAGCAGCTCTGGGACTAGCGGGAATTACAATGAGCAGTTCTTC. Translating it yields CASSSGTSGNYNEQFF.

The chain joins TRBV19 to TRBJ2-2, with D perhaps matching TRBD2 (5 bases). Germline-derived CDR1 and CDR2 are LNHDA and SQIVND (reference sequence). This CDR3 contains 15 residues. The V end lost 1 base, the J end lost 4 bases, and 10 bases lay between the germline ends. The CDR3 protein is CASSIGGSGTGELFF. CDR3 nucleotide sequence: TGTGCCAGTAGTATAGGAGGGTCGGGCACCGGGGAGCTGTTTTTT.

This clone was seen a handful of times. The CDR3 nucleotides read TGTGCCAGCAGTTACCGGGACAGAAATAATTCACCCCTCCACTTT. Translating it yields CASSYRDRNNSPLHF. This chain links TRBV6-8 with TRBJ1-6; 7 nucleotides match TRBD1. Per germline, CDR1 MNHGY and CDR2 SAAAGT. The CDR3 is made up of 15 amino acids. The J segment lost 5 bases and the V segment lost 2 bases, leaving 3 bases of the junction unmatched.

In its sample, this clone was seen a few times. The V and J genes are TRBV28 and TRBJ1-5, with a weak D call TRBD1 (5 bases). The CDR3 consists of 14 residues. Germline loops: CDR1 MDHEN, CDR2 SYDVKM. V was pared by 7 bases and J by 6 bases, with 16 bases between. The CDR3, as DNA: TGTGCCAGCAAGCCCGGGACCCCCTCTCAGCCCCAGCATTTT. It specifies CASKPGTPSQPQHF.

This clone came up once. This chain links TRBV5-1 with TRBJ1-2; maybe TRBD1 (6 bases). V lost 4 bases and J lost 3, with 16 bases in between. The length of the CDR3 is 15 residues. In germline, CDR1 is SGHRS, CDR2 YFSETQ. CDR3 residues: CASSLDRPLYYGYTF. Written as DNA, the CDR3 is TGCGCCAGCAGCCTCGACAGGCCTCTCTACTATGGCTACACCTTC.

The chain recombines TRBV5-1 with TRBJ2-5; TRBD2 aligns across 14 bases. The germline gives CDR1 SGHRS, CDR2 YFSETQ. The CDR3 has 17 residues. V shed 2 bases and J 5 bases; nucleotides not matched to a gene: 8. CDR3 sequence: CASSFTGLAGGRETQYF. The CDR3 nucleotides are TGCGCCAGCAGCTTCACTGGACTAGCGGGAGGAAGGGAGACCCAGTACTTC.

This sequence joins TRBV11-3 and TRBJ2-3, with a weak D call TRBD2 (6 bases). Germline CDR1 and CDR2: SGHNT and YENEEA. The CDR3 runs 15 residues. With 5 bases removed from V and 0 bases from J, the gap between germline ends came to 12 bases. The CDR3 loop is CASSKPGLSTDTQYF. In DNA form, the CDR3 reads TGTGCCAGCAGCAAACCGGGACTGAGCACAGATACGCAGTATTTT.

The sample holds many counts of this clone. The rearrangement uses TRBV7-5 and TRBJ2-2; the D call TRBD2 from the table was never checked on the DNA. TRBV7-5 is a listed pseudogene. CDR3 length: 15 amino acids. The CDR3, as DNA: TGTGCCAGCGAACCCGGGCTAGCGAAGACCGGGGAGCTGTTTTTT. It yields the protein CASEPGLAKTGELFF.

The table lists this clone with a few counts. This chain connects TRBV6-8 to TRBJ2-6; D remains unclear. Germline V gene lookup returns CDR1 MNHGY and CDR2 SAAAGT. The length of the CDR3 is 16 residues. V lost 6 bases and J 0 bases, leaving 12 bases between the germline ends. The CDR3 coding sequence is TGTGCCAGCAGGTTTTTGACGGGCTCTGGGGCCAACGTCCTGACTTTC. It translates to CASRFLTGSGANVLTF.

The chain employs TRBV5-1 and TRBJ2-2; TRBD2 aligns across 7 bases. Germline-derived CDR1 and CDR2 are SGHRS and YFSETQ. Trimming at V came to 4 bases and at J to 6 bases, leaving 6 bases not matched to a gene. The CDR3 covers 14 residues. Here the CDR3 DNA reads TGCGCCAGCAGCCCAGGACTAGGCCCCGGGGAGCTGTTTTTT. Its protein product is CASSPGLGPGELFF. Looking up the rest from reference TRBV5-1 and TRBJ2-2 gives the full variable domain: KAGVTQTPRYLIKTRGQQVTLSCSPISGHRSVSWYQQTPGQGLQFLFEYFSETQRNKGNFPGRFSGRQFSNSRSEMNVSTLELGDSALYLCASSPGLGPGELFFGEGSRLTVL.

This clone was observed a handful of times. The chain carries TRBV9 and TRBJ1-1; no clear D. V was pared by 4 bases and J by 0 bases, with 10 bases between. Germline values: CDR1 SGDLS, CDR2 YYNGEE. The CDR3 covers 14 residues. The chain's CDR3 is CASSRRSLNTEAFF. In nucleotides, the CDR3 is TGTGCCAGCAGCCGCAGGTCACTGAACACTGAAGCTTTCTTT.

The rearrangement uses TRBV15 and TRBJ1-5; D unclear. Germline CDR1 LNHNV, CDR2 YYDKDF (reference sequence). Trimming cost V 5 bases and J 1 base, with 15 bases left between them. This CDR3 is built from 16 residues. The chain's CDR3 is CATSASSWISNQPQHF. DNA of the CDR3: TGTGCCACCAGCGCTAGTAGTTGGATAAGCAATCAGCCCCAGCATTTT.

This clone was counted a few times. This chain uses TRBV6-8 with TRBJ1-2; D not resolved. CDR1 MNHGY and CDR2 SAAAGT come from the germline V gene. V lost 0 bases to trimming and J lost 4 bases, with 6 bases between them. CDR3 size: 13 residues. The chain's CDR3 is CASSYSTGYGYTF. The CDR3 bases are TGTGCCAGCAGTTACTCGACCGGCTATGGCTACACCTTC.

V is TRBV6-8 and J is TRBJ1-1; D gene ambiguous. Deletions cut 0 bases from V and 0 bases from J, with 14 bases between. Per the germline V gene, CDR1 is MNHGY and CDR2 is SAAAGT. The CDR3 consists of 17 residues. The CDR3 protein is CASSYSGRGTVNTEAFF. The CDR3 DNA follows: TGTGCCAGCAGTTACTCGGGCCGGGGAACGGTGAACACTGAAGCTTTCTTT.

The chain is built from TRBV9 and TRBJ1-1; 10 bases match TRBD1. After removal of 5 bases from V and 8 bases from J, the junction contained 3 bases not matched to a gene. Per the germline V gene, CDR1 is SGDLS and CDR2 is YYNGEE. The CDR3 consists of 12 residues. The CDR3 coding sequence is TGTGCCAGCAGGGGACAGGGGATGGAAGCTTTCTTT. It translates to CASRGQGMEAFF.

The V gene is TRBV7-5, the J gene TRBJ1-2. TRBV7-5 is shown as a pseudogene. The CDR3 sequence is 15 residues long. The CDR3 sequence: CASSPHGGVDYGYTF. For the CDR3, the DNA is TGTGCCAGCAGCCCCCACGGGGGCGTAGATTATGGCTACACCTTC.

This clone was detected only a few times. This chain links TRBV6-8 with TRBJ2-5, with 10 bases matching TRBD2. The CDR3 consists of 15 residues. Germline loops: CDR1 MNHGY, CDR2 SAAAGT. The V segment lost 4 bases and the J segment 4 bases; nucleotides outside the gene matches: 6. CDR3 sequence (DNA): TGTGCCAGCAGTTCTCCGAGCGGGGGGGCAGAGACCCAGTACTTC. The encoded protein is CASSSPSGGAETQYF.

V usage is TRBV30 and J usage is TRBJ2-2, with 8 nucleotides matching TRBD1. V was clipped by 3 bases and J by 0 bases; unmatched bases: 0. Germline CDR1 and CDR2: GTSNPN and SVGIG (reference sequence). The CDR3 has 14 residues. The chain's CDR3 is CAWRQGANTGELFF. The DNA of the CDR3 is TGTGCCTGGAGACAGGGGGCGAACACCGGGGAGCTGTTTTTT.

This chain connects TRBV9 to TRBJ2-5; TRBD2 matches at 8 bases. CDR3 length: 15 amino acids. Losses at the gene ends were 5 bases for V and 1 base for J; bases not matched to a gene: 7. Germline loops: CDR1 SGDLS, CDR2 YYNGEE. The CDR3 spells CASSSAGGLQETQYF. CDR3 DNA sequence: TGTGCCAGCAGTTCCGCGGGGGGCCTCCAAGAGACCCAGTACTTC.

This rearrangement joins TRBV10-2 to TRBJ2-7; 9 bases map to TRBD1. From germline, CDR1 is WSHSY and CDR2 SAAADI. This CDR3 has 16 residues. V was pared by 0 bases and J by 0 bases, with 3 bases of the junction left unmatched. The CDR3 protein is CASSESGGQGSYEQYF. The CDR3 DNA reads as TGCGCCAGCAGTGAGTCGGGGGGACAGGGCTCCTACGAGCAGTACTTC.

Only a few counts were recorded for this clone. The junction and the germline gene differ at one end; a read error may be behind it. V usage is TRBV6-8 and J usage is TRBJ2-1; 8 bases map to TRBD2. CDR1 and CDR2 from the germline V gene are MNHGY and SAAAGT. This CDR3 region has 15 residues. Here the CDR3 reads CAISVGTRPYNEQFF. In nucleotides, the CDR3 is TGTGCCATCAGTGTAGGGACTAGGCCCTACAATGAGCAGTTCTTC.

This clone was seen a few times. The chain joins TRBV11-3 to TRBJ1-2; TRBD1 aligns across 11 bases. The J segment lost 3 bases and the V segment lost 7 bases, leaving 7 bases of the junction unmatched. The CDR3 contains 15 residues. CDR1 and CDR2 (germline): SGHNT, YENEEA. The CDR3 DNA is TGTGCCAGCACCAGGACAGGGGGCATGGACTATGGCTACACCTTC. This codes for CASTRTGGMDYGYTF.

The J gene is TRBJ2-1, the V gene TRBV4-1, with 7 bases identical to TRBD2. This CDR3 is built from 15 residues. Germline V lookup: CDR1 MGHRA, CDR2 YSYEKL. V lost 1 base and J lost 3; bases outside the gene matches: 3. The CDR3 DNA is TGCGCCAGCAGCCAAGGAGGCGGGGGCTACAATGAGCAGTTCTTC. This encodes CASSQGGGGYNEQFF.

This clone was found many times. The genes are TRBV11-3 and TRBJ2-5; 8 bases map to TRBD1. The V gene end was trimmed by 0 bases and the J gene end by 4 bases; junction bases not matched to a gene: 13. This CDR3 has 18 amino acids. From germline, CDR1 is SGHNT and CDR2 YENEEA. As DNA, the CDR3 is TGTGCCAGCAGCTTAGAGCCAACCCAGGACAGGGTGCGAGAGACCCAGTACTTC. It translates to CASSLEPTQDRVRETQYF.

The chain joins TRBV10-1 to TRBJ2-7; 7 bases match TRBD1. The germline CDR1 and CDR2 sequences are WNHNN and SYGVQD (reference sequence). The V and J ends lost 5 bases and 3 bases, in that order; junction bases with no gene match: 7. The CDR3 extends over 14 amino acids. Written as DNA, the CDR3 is TGCGCCAGCAGTCCCGGGACAGCATACTACGAGCAGTACTTC. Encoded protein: CASSPGTAYYEQYF.

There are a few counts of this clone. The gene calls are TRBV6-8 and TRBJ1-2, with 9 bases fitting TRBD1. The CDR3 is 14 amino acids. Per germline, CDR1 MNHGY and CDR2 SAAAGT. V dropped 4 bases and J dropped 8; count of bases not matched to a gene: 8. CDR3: CASSLGTGIGGYTF. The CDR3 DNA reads TGTGCCAGCAGTTTAGGGACAGGGATTGGCGGCTACACCTTC.